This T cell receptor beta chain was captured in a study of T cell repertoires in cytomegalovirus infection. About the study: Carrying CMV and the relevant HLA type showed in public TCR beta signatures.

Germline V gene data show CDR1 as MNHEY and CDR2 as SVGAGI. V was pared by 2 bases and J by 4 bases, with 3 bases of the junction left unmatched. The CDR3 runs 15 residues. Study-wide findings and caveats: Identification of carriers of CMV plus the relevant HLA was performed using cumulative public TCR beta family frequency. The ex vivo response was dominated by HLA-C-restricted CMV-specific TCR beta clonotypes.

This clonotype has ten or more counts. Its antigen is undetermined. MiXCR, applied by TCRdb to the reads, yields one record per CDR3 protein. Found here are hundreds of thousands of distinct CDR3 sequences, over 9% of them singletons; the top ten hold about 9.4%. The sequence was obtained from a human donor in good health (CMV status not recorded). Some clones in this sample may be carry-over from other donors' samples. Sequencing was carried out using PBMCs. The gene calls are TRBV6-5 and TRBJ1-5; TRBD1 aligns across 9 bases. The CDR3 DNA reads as TGTGCCAGCAGTTACGGAGGACAGGGGAATCAGCCCCAGCATTTT. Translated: CASSYGGQGNQPQHF.